These T cell receptor beta chains were read from a single sample in a study of blood T cell repertoires in COVID-19. The protocol was immunoSEQ multiplex PCR, while the TCRdb copy is restricted to in-frame clones and leaves out a portion. Of about 110,000 clones listed, 75% to 90% were seen once; the top ten hold about 20%. The sequencing input was peripheral blood. The source of these receptors is a woman in her fifties or sixties with acute or convalescent COVID-19. Both conserved end residues are part of each CDR3. D genes are given only for firm matches. Clone sizes are given selectively: once, few, many, or a class where the clone is expanded.

j_gene: TRBJ2-3; abundance: few; v_gene: TRBV5-1; d_gene: TRBD2; CDR3aa: CASSYSTSGVADTQYF; CDR3nt: TGCGCCAGCAGCTACTCGACTAGCGGGGTGGCAGATACGCAGTATTTT
j_gene: TRBJ1-4; abundance: NA; v_gene: TRBV10-2; d_gene: TRBD1; CDR3aa: CATQYRGIEKLFF; CDR3nt: TGCGCCACCCAGTACAGGGGAATTGAAAAACTGTTTTTT
j_gene: TRBJ1-5; abundance: NA; v_gene: TRBV4-1; d_gene: NA; CDR3aa: CASSQDSPGTYSNQPQHF; CDR3nt: TGCGCCAGCAGCCAAGATTCGCCAGGAACTTATAGCAATCAGCCCCAGCATTTT
j_gene: TRBJ1-1; abundance: NA; v_gene: TRBV18; d_gene: TRBD1; CDR3aa: CASSNRGGLAFF; CDR3nt: TGTGCCAGCTCAAACAGGGGGGGGCTGGCTTTCTTT
j_gene: TRBJ2-5; abundance: NA; v_gene: TRBV7-2; d_gene: TRBD2; CDR3aa: CASSSYETSGQETQYF; CDR3nt: TGTGCCAGCAGCTCCTACGAGACTAGCGGCCAAGAGACCCAGTACTTC
j_gene: TRBJ2-7; abundance: once; v_gene: TRBV5-5; d_gene: NA; CDR3aa: CASSFRDTYLYEQYF; CDR3nt: TGTGCCAGCAGCTTCAGGGACACATACCTCTACGAGCAGTACTTC
j_gene: TRBJ2-3; abundance: NA; v_gene: TRBV5-1; d_gene: TRBD2; CDR3aa: CASSSRGGDGTQYF; CDR3nt: TGCGCCAGCAGCTCCCGCGGGGGGGATGGTACGCAGTATTTT
j_gene: TRBJ1-1; abundance: few; v_gene: TRBV29-1; d_gene: TRBD1; CDR3aa: CSVEGGTGFTEAFF; CDR3nt: TGCAGCGTTGAAGGAGGGACAGGGTTCACTGAAGCTTTCTTT
j_gene: TRBJ1-3; abundance: once; v_gene: TRBV6-6; d_gene: NA; CDR3aa: CASGAPGNTIYF; CDR3nt: TGTGCCAGCGGGGCTCCTGGAAACACCATATATTTT
j_gene: TRBJ1-2; abundance: NA; v_gene: TRBV27; d_gene: NA; CDR3aa: CASSLSLDSYGYTF; CDR3nt: TGTGCCAGCAGTTTATCTCTGGACAGCTATGGCTACACCTTC
j_gene: TRBJ1-1; abundance: NA; v_gene: TRBV5-6; d_gene: NA; CDR3aa: CASSLLVVAEAFF; CDR3nt: TGTGCCAGCAGCTTGCTAGTGGTGGCTGAAGCTTTCTTT
j_gene: TRBJ2-7; abundance: NA; v_gene: TRBV6-6; d_gene: TRBD2; CDR3aa: CASSPRIAGDYEQYF; CDR3nt: TGTGCCAGCAGCCCCCGAATAGCGGGAGACTACGAGCAGTACTTC
j_gene: TRBJ1-2; abundance: NA; v_gene: TRBV3-1/TRBV3-2; d_gene: NA; CDR3aa: CASSQRRKVSGYTF; CDR3nt: TGTGCCAGCAGCCAGAGGAGAAAGGTTTCTGGCTACACCTTC
j_gene: TRBJ2-7; abundance: NA; v_gene: TRBV5-3; d_gene: TRBD2; CDR3aa: CARAPRYLAGLTYEQYF; CDR3nt: TGTGCCAGAGCCCCCCGATACTTAGCGGGTCTTACCTACGAGCAGTACTTC
j_gene: TRBJ1-1; abundance: NA; v_gene: TRBV28; d_gene: NA; CDR3aa: CASSSKTENTEAFF; CDR3nt: TGTGCCAGCAGTTCTAAGACAGAGAACACTGAAGCTTTCTTT
j_gene: TRBJ1-4; abundance: NA; v_gene: TRBV28; d_gene: TRBD1; CDR3aa: CASSSQQGGDEKLFF; CDR3nt: TGTGCCAGCAGCTCCCAACAGGGGGGGGATGAAAAACTGTTTTTT
j_gene: TRBJ1-1; abundance: NA; v_gene: TRBV18; d_gene: NA; CDR3aa: CASSPQQFRAVTNTEAFF; CDR3nt: TGTGCCAGCTCACCCCAACAGTTCCGTGCTGTGACAAACACTGAAGCTTTCTTT
j_gene: TRBJ2-5; abundance: NA; v_gene: TRBV6-4; d_gene: NA; CDR3aa: CASSDSRGETQYF; CDR3nt: TGTGCCAGCAGTGACTCCAGGGGAGAGACCCAGTACTTC
j_gene: TRBJ2-7; abundance: NA; v_gene: TRBV12-3/TRBV12-4; d_gene: NA; CDR3aa: CASSGLAYEQYF; CDR3nt: TGTGCCAGCAGCGGACTGGCCTACGAGCAGTACTTC
j_gene: TRBJ1-1; abundance: NA; v_gene: TRBV27; d_gene: TRBD1; CDR3aa: CASSFTGQGSGRTEAFF; CDR3nt: TGTGCCAGCAGTTTCACGGGACAGGGGAGCGGGAGGACTGAAGCTTTCTTT
j_gene: TRBJ2-1; abundance: NA; v_gene: TRBV9; d_gene: TRBD1; CDR3aa: CASSAVPGQGEQFF; CDR3nt: TGTGCCAGCAGCGCAGTCCCGGGACAGGGAGAGCAGTTCTTC
j_gene: TRBJ2-3; abundance: NA; v_gene: TRBV29-1; d_gene: NA; CDR3aa: CSVSRGRSDTQYF; CDR3nt: TGCAGCGTTTCCAGAGGTCGATCAGATACGCAGTATTTT
j_gene: TRBJ1-4; abundance: NA; v_gene: TRBV28; d_gene: TRBD1; CDR3aa: CASVETQGYNEKLFF; CDR3nt: TGTGCCAGCGTTGAGACACAGGGGTATAATGAAAAACTGTTTTTT
j_gene: TRBJ2-3; abundance: NA; v_gene: TRBV5-6; d_gene: NA; CDR3aa: CASSFGDTQYF; CDR3nt: TGTGCCAGCAGCTTCGGGGATACGCAGTATTTT
j_gene: TRBJ2-1; abundance: few; v_gene: TRBV27; d_gene: NA; CDR3aa: CASKEFLATDNEQFF; CDR3nt: TGTGCCAGCAAGGAGTTCCTAGCGACTGACAATGAGCAGTTCTTC
j_gene: TRBJ2-7; abundance: NA; v_gene: TRBV3-1/TRBV3-2; d_gene: TRBD1; CDR3aa: CASSPDRSSGYEQYF; CDR3nt: TGTGCCAGCAGCCCGGACAGGTCCTCCGGCTACGAGCAGTACTTC
j_gene: TRBJ1-1; abundance: NA; v_gene: TRBV7-9; d_gene: NA; CDR3aa: CASSLRESMNTEAFF; CDR3nt: TGTGCCAGCAGCTTACGGGAGTCCATGAACACTGAAGCTTTCTTT
j_gene: TRBJ2-7; abundance: NA; v_gene: TRBV28; d_gene: NA; CDR3aa: CASSLDSLYEQYF; CDR3nt: TGTGCCAGCAGTCTGGACAGCCTCTACGAGCAGTACTTC
j_gene: TRBJ2-5; abundance: NA; v_gene: TRBV5-1; d_gene: NA; CDR3aa: CASSSGTVETQYF; CDR3nt: TGCGCCAGCAGCTCCGGGACTGTTGAGACCCAGTACTTC
j_gene: TRBJ1-4; abundance: NA; v_gene: TRBV28; d_gene: NA; CDR3aa: CASLKRQPNEKLFF; CDR3nt: TGTGCCAGCCTAAAACGACAGCCAAATGAAAAACTGTTTTTT
j_gene: TRBJ1-5; abundance: NA; v_gene: TRBV19; d_gene: NA; CDR3aa: CASRGAEYQPQHF; CDR3nt: TGTGCCAGTAGAGGGGCAGAATATCAGCCCCAGCATTTT
j_gene: TRBJ2-7; abundance: NA; v_gene: TRBV18; d_gene: TRBD2; CDR3aa: CASSPQAGASYEQYF; CDR3nt: TGTGCCAGCTCACCACAGGCGGGAGCATCGTACGAGCAGTACTTC
j_gene: TRBJ1-3; abundance: NA; v_gene: TRBV14; d_gene: NA; CDR3aa: CASQRTGSGNTIYF; CDR3nt: TGTGCCAGCCAGAGGACTGGCTCTGGAAACACCATATATTTT
j_gene: TRBJ1-5; abundance: few; v_gene: TRBV10-2; d_gene: NA; CDR3aa: CASSEPGYNQPQHF; CDR3nt: TGCGCCAGCAGTGAACCGGGGTACAATCAGCCCCAGCATTTT
j_gene: TRBJ2-1; abundance: NA; v_gene: TRBV28; d_gene: TRBD2; CDR3aa: CASSSPGLAGYNEQFF; CDR3nt: TGTGCCAGCAGTTCACCGGGACTAGCGGGGTACAATGAGCAGTTCTTC
j_gene: TRBJ2-1; abundance: NA; v_gene: TRBV19; d_gene: TRBD1; CDR3aa: CASSIFIIGPRTGGNEQFF; CDR3nt: TGTGCCAGTAGTATCTTTATAATTGGCCCCCGGACAGGGGGAAATGAGCAGTTCTTC
j_gene: TRBJ2-3; abundance: NA; v_gene: TRBV5-1; d_gene: NA; CDR3aa: CASSFQADTQYF; CDR3nt: TGCGCCAGCAGCTTTCAGGCAGATACGCAGTATTTT